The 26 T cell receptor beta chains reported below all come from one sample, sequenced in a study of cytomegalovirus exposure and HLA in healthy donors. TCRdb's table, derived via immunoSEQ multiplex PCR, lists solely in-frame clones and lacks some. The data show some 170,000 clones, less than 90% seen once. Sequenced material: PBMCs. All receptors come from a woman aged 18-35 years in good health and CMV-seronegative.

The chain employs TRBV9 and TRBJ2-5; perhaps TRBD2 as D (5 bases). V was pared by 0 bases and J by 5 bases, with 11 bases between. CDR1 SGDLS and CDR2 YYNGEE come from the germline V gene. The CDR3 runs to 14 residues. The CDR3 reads CASSVDSTGETQYF. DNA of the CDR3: TGTGCCAGCAGCGTAGACTCTACGGGGGAGACCCAGTACTTC.

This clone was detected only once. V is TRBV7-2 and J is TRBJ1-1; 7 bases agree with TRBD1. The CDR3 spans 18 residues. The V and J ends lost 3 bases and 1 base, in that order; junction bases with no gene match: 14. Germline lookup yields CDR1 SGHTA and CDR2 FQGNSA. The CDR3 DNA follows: TGTGCCAGCAGCTTTACCAGGCCCTCGACAGGGACGAACACTGAAGCTTTCTTT. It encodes CASSFTRPSTGTNTEAFF.

The DNA of the CDR3 is TGCGCCAGCAGCCAACGGACTAGCGGGAGTGTCGTACTGGATACGCAGTATTTT. This gives the protein CASSQRTSGSVVLDTQYF. This chain connects TRBV4-3 to TRBJ2-3; TRBD2 matches at 13 bases. The V segment lost 2 bases and the J segment 6 bases; nucleotides outside the gene matches: 11. The CDR3 is 18 amino acids. Germline V gene data show CDR1 as LGHNA and CDR2 as YSLEER.

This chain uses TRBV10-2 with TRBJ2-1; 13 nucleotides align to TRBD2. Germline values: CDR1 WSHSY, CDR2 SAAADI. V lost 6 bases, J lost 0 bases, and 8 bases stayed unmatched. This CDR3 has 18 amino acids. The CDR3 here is CASRGTSGRVSSYNEQFF. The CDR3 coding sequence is TGCGCCAGCAGGGGAACTAGCGGGAGGGTTAGCTCCTACAATGAGCAGTTCTTC.

CDR3 protein: CASSIAGGLYNEQFF. The CDR3, as DNA: TGTGCCAGTAGTATAGCCGGAGGGCTCTACAATGAGCAGTTCTTC. V and J are TRBV19 and TRBJ2-1; tentatively, D is TRBD2 (6 bases). Germline V gene data show CDR1 as LNHDA and CDR2 as SQIVND (reference sequence). Trimming took 1 base from V and 3 from J, leaving 10 bases between them. The CDR3 is 15 amino acids.

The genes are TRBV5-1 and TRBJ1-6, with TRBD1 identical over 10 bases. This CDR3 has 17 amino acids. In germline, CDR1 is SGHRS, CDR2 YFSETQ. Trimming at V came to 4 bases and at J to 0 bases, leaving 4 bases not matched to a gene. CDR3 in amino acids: CASSLTGGSSYNSPLHF. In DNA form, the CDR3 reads TGCGCCAGCAGCCTGACAGGGGGCAGCTCCTATAATTCACCCCTCCACTTT.

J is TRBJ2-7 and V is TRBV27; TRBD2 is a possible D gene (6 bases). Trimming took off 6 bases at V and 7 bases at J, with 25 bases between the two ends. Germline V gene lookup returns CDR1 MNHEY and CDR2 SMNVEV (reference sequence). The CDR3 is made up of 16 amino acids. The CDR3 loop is CASSLRAGLSLGEQYF. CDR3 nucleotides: TGTGCCAGCAGCCTTAGGGCCGGACTATCCCTCGGGGAGCAGTACTTC.

The CDR3 DNA is TGCAGCGTTCAGCCCCGGGACAGGGGGCTTAGGGGCAACTACGAGCAGTACTTC. This sequence encodes CSVQPRDRGLRGNYEQYF. The chain couples TRBV29-1 to TRBJ2-7; 12 bases align to TRBD1. The CDR3 is made up of 18 amino acids. V shed 5 bases and J 3 bases; nucleotides not matched to a gene: 17. Per germline, CDR1 SQVTM and CDR2 ANQGSEA.

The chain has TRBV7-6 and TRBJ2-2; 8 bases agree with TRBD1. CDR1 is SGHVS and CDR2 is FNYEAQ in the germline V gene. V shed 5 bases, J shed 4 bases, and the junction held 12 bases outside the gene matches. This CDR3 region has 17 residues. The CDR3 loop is CASSPPPRQGLTGELFF. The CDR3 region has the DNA TGTGCCAGCAGCCCACCACCTCGACAGGGGCTCACCGGGGAGCTGTTTTTT.

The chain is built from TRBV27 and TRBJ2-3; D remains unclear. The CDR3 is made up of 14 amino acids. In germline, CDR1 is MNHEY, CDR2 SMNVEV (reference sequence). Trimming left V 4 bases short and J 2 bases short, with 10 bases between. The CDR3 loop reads CASSSAGYTDTQYF. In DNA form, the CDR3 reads TGTGCCAGCAGTTCGGCAGGCTACACAGATACGCAGTATTTT.

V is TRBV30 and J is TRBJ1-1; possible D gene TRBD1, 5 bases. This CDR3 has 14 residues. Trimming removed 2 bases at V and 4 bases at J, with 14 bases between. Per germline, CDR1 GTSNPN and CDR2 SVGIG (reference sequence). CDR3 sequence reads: CAWSQLGGGTEAFF. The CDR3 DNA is TGTGCCTGGAGTCAGCTGGGCGGGGGCACTGAAGCTTTCTTT.

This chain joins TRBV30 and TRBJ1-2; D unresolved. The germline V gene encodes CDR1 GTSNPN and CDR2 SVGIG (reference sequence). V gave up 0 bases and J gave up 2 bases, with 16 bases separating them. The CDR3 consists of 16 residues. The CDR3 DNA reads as TGTGCCTGGAGTGTAACATATGGCAGGTCGAACTATGGCTACACCTTC. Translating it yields CAWSVTYGRSNYGYTF.

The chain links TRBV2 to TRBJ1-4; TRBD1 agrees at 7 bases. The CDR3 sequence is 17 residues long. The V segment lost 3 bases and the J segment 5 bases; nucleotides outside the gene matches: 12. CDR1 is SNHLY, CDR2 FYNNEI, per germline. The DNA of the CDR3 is TGTGCCAGCAGTGACTCACCAGGACAGGATCTAAATGAAAAACTGTTTTTT. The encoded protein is CASSDSPGQDLNEKLFF.

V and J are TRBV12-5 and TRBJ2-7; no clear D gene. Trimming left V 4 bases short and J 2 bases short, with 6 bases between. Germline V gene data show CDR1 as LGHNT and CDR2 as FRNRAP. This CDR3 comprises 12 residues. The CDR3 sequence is CASGYTTYEQYF. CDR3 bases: TGTGCTAGTGGTTACACTACCTACGAGCAGTACTTC.

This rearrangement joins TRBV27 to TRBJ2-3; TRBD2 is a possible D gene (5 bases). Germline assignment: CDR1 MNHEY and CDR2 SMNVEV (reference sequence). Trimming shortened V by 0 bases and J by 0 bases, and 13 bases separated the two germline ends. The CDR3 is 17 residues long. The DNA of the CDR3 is TGTGCCAGCAGTTTATCGAGGCTAGCAGCTAGCACAGATACGCAGTATTTT. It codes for CASSLSRLAASTDTQYF.

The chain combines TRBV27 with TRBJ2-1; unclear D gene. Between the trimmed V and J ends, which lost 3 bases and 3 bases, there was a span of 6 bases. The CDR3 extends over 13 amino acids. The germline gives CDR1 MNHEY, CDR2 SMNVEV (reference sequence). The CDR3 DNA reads TGTGCCAGCAGTTTCGGTCTCTACAATGAGCAGTTCTTC. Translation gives CASSFGLYNEQFF.

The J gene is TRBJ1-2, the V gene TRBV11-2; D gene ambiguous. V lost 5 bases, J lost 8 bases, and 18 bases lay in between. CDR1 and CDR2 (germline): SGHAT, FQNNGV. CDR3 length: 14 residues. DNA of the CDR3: TGTGCCAGCAGCGTTAAACCCGCAGGCCTGGGCTACACCTTC. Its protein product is CASSVKPAGLGYTF. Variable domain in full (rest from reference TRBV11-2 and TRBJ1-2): EAGVAQSPRYKIIEKRQSVAFWCNPISGHATLYWYQQILGQGPKLLIQFQNNGVVDDSQLPKDRFSAERLKGVDSTLKIQPAKLEDSAVYLCASSVKPAGLGYTFGSGTRLTVV.

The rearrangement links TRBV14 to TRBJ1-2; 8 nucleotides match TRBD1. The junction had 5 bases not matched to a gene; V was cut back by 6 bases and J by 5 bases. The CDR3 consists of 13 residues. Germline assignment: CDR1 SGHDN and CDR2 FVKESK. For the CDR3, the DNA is TGTGCCAGCAGTCTCACAGGGGGTTATGGCTACACCTTC. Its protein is CASSLTGGYGYTF.

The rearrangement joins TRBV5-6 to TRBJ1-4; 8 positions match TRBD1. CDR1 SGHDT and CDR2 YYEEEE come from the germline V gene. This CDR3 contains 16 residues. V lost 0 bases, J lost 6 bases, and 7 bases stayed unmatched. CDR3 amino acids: CASSLGQGLSHEKLFF. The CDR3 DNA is TGTGCCAGCAGCTTGGGACAGGGGCTCTCCCATGAAAAACTGTTTTTT.

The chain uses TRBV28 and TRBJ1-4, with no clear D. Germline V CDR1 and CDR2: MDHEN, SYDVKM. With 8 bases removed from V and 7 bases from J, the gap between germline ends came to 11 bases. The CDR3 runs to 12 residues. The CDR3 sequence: CASASRSEKLFF. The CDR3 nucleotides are TGTGCCAGCGCTTCCCGGAGTGAAAAACTGTTTTTT.

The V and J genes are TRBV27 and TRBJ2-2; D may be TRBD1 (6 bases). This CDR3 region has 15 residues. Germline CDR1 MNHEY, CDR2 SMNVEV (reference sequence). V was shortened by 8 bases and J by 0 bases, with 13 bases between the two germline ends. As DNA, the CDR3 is TGTGCCAGCCGCGGACAGTCCGCGAACACCGGGGAGCTGTTTTTT. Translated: CASRGQSANTGELFF.

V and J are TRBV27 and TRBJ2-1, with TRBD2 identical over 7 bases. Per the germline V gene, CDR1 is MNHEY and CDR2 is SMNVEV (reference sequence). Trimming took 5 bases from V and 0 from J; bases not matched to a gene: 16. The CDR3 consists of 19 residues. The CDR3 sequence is CASSREPKGTTSSYNEQFF. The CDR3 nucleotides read TGTGCCAGCAGTCGAGAACCAAAAGGGACTACCAGCTCCTACAATGAGCAGTTCTTC.

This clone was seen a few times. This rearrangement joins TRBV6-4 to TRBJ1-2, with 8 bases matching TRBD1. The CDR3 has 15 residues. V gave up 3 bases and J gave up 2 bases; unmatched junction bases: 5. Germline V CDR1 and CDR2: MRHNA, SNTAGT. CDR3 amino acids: CASSEFGQGNYGYTF. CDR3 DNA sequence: TGTGCCAGCAGTGAGTTTGGACAGGGAAACTATGGCTACACCTTC.

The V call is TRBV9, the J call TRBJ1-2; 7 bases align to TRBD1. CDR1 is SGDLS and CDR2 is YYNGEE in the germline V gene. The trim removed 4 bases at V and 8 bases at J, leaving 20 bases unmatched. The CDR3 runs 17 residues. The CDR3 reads CASSPNPPSGTVSGYTF. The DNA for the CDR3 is TGTGCCAGCAGCCCTAACCCCCCGTCCGGGACAGTTTCAGGCTACACCTTC.

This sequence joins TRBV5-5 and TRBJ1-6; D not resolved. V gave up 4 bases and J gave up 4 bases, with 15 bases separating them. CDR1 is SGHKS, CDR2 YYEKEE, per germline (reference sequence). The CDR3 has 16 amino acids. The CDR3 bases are TGTGCCAGCAGCAACGAGCCCAACGCTTATAATTCACCCCTCCACTTT. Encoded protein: CASSNEPNAYNSPLHF.

CDR3 region: CASSFGRGRDSTDTQYF. DNA of the CDR3: TGTGCCAGCAGTTTTGGTCGCGGCCGCGACAGCACAGATACGCAGTATTTT. The chain joins TRBV27 to TRBJ2-3; D not certain. Looked up from germline, CDR1 is MNHEY and CDR2 is SMNVEV (reference sequence). This CDR3 has 17 residues. V lost 3 bases and J 0 bases, leaving 16 bases between the germline ends.